This T cell receptor beta chain was sequenced in a study of cytomegalovirus exposure and HLA in healthy donors. The junction had 17 bases not matched to a gene; V was cut back by 2 bases and J by 6 bases. Germline CDR1 reads SGHRS; CDR2 reads YFSETQ. CDR3 length equals 20 residues. The study ran its PCR with 60 Vbeta and 13 Jbeta primers. Clones were sequenced by immunoSEQ multiplex PCR, and TCRdb holds only the in-frame ones, with some missing. This table has around 130,000 clones, roughly four fifths appearing once. This receptor was obtained from a woman aged 50 to 65 in good health and CMV-seronegative. Sequencing was carried out using PBMCs. This chain connects TRBV5-1 to TRBJ2-2, with TRBD1 matching over 12 bases. CDR3 DNA sequence: TGCGCCAGCAGCTTACTGATCCCGGGACAGGGGGCGCGAAAGGCCGGGGAGCTGTTTTTT. It translates to CASSLLIPGQGARKAGELFF.